The sequence of this T cell receptor (beta chain) was determined in a study of T cells expressing NK-cell markers. CDR1 and CDR2 from the germline V gene are SGHTA and FQGNSA. The CDR3 loop spans 13 amino acids. Study-wide findings and caveats: Whether expanded NKG2C+ T cell clones recognized HCMV stayed uncertain.

Researchers built TCR beta cDNA using 5'RACE template switching with UMIs. TCRdb reworked the 5' RACE reads into one entry per CDR3 protein, no DNA. Listed are hundreds of thousands of distinct CDR3 sequences; around 5.2% falls within the top ten. A note on this clonotype: Its cognate antigen is unknown.

The gene calls are TRBV7-2 and TRBJ1-5; TCRdb's D call of TRBD1 is untestable without DNA. The source of this sequence is a man aged 18 to 70 in good health. The sequenced sample was blood T cells: a sorted CD56 or NKG2C T cell subset, CD4+ or CD8+ T cells, or bulk PBMC T cells (not recorded which). This chain's CDR3 is CASSRIAGQPQHF.